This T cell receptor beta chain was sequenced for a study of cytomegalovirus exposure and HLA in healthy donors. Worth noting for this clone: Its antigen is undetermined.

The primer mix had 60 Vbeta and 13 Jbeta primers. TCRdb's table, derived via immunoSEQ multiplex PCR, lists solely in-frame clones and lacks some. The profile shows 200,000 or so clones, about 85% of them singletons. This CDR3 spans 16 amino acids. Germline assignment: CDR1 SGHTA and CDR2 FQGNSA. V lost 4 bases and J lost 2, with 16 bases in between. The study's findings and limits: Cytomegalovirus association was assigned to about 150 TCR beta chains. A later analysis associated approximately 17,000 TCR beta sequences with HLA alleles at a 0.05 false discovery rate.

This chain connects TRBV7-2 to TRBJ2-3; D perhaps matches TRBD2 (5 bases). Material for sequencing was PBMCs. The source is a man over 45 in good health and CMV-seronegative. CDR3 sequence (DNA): TGTGCCAGCAGCTCAGGTCCTAGCACGGCCACAGATACGCAGTATTTT. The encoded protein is CASSSGPSTATDTQYF.